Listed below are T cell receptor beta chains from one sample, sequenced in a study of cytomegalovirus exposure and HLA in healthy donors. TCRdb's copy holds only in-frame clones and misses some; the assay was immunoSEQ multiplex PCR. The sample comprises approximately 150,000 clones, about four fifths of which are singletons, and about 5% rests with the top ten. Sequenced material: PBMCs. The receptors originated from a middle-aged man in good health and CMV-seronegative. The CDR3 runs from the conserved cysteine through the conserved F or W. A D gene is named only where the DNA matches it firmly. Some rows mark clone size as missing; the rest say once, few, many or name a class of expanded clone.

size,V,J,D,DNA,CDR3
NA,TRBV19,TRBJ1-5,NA,TGTGCCAGTAGTATAGATTTATTACAGCCCCAGCATTTT,CASSIDLLQPQHF
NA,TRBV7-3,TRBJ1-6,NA,TGTGCCAGCAGCTTAACGAGGGGCAGGGAGGGATCACCCCTCCACTTT,CASSLTRGREGSPLHF
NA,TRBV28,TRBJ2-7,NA,TGTGCCAGCAGTATCCTATTAAACGAGCAGTACTTC,CASSILLNEQYF
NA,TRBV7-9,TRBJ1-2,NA,TGTGCCAGCAGCTTAGAGCGATCGGCGGTGCCCTATGGCTACACCTTC,CASSLERSAVPYGYTF
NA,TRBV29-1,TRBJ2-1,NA,TGCAGCGCAGCCAGGGGGGACACCTACAATGAGCAGTTCTTC,CSAARGDTYNEQFF
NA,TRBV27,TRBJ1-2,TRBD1,TGTGCCAGCAGTTCCCGGGGCAGGGGGTATGGCTACACCTTC,CASSSRGRGYGYTF
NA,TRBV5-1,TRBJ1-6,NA,TGCGCCAGCAGCTTGGCAGGGGTGGACTCACCCCTCCACTTT,CASSLAGVDSPLHF
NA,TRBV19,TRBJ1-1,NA,TGTGCCAGTAGCACCGGGGGGGCGATGAGCACTGAAGCTTTCTTT,CASSTGGAMSTEAFF
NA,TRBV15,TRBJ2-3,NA,TGTGCCACCAGCAGAGATAAAACGGGGGGCAGGGATACGCAGTATTTT,CATSRDKTGGRDTQYF
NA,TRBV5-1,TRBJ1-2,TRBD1,TGCGCCAGCAGCTTGGGACAGGGGCTTGACTATGGCTACACCTTC,CASSLGQGLDYGYTF
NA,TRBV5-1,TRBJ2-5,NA,TGCGCCAGCAGCTTGTCCGCCAGGGTGGAGACCCAGTACTTC,CASSLSARVETQYF
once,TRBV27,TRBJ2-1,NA,TGTGCCAGCAGTACCCTAGTGAGGTGGGATGAGCAGTTCTTC,CASSTLVRWDEQFF
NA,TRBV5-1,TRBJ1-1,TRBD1,TGCGTCAGCAGCTTGGCAGGGGGCCCGGCTGAAGCTTTCTTT,CVSSLAGGPAEAFF
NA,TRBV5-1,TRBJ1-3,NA,TGCGCCAGCAGCTTGTCAGGGTTGGGAAACACCATATATTTT,CASSLSGLGNTIYF
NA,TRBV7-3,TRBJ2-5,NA,TGTGCCAGCAGCTTAACGGCTAGCACCGAGACCCAGTACTTC,CASSLTASTETQYF